The 17 T cell receptor beta chains presented below share a single source sample, sequenced in a study of T cell responses to AZD1222 COVID-19 vaccine. TCRdb's table, derived via immunoSEQ multiplex PCR, lists solely in-frame clones and lacks some. The data hold 130,000 or so clones, with around nine tenths observed a single time. This specimen was peripheral blood, taken on day 0 of AZD1222 vaccination. The receptors stem from an adult in good health.

V gene TRBV6-1 combines with J gene TRBJ1-6; D gene ambiguous. CDR3 length: 16 amino acids. Germline assignment: CDR1 MNHNS and CDR2 SASEGT. The ends were cut back, 2 bases at V and 0 bases at J, with 8 bases in the middle. This CDR3 reads CASSEQTSSYNSPLHF. CDR3 DNA sequence: TGTGCCAGCAGTGAACAAACCAGCTCCTATAATTCACCCCTCCACTTT.

This sequence joins TRBV13 and TRBJ1-3; 8 nucleotides line up with TRBD1. V shed 5 bases and J 7 bases; nucleotides not matched to a gene: 10. The CDR3 has 15 amino acids. CDR1 PRHDT and CDR2 FYEKMQ come from the germline V gene (reference sequence). In nucleotides, the CDR3 is TGTGCCAGCAGCCTCTTCTCGGACAGGGTTAACACCATATATTTT. Amino acids: CASSLFSDRVNTIYF.

The rearrangement uses TRBV6-1 and TRBJ1-2; D may be TRBD1 (6 bases). The CDR3 is 17 amino acids. V lost 3 bases and J 2 bases, leaving 19 bases between the germline ends. CDR1 and CDR2 from the germline V gene are MNHNS and SASEGT. This CDR3 is CASSDPTTGNMNYGYTF. CDR3 nucleotides: TGTGCCAGCAGTGACCCAACTACAGGGAACATGAACTATGGCTACACCTTC.

The rearrangement uses TRBV2 and TRBJ1-1; D is undetermined. Between the trimmed V and J ends, which lost 7 bases and 5 bases, there was a span of 11 bases. This CDR3 region has 12 residues. The V gene's germline CDR1 is SNHLY and CDR2 FYNNEI. The CDR3 loop is CASKALWTEAFF. The CDR3 DNA reads TGTGCCAGCAAGGCCTTGTGGACTGAAGCTTTCTTT.

The genes are TRBV24-1 and TRBJ2-7, with TRBD1 matching 9 bases. The length of the CDR3 is 14 residues. Germline trimming cut 4 bases from V and 4 bases from J; bases unmatched to any gene: 4. CDR1 is KGHDR, CDR2 SFDVKD, per germline. The CDR3 coding sequence is TGTGCCACCAGTGACGGACAGGGGATTTACGAGCAGTACTTC. Amino acid sequence: CATSDGQGIYEQYF.

The chain couples TRBV9 to TRBJ2-5, with D perhaps matching TRBD1 (6 bases). The CDR3 has 13 residues. The germline V and J ends were trimmed by 3 bases and 5 bases, with 11 bases remaining between them. The V gene's germline CDR1 is SGDLS and CDR2 YYNGEE. DNA of the CDR3: TGTGCCAGCAGCGCTACAGGGTTGGAGACCCAGTACTTC. Its translation is CASSATGLETQYF.

The rearrangement joins TRBV27 to TRBJ1-2; D possibly corresponds to TRBD1 (6 bases). This CDR3 contains 14 residues. Trimming removed 6 bases from V and 4 bases from J, with 15 bases in between. Germline-derived CDR1 and CDR2 are MNHEY and SMNVEV (reference sequence). CDR3 in DNA: TGTGCCAGCAGCCCATACCAGGGGATCTATGGCTACACCTTC. Translating it yields CASSPYQGIYGYTF.

J is TRBJ1-3 and V is TRBV9; tentatively, D is TRBD1 (6 bases). Per the germline V gene, CDR1 is SGDLS and CDR2 is YYNGEE. The CDR3 contains 15 residues. The V end was cut by 1 base, the J end by 0 bases, with 8 bases between. CDR3: CASSVTGSSGNTIYF. CDR3 DNA: TGTGCCAGCAGCGTAACAGGGAGCTCTGGAAACACCATATATTTT.

In DNA, the CDR3 is TGTGCCAGCAGCTGGACAGGGGGCTTATACCAAGAGACCCAGTACTTC. Its protein product is CASSWTGGLYQETQYF. J is TRBJ2-5 and V is TRBV7-2, with TRBD1 matching 11 bases. Trimming removed 4 bases from V and 0 bases from J; junction bases left unmatched: 4. Germline assignment: CDR1 SGHTA and CDR2 FQGNSA. CDR3 length: 16 residues.

V is TRBV6-5 and J is TRBJ1-1, with D possibly matching TRBD1 (5 bases). This CDR3 contains 15 residues. V lost 4 bases and J lost 1, with 13 bases in between. CDR1 and CDR2 from the germline V gene are MNHEY and SVGAGI. DNA for the CDR3: TGTGCCAGCAGTTTTTCTGGACAACCGAACACTGAAGCTTTCTTT. Encoded protein: CASSFSGQPNTEAFF.

DNA of the CDR3: TGCGCCAGCAGCTTGAACCCCGGCGCCATGAACACTGAAGCTTTCTTT. Protein: CASSLNPGAMNTEAFF. The chain links TRBV5-1 to TRBJ1-1; no definite D call. The CDR3 sequence is 16 residues long. Deletions cut 1 base from V and 0 bases from J, with 13 bases between. CDR1 and CDR2 (germline): SGHRS, YFSETQ.

This clone was counted a few times. CDR3 sequence: CASSPYMTVNSPLHF. As DNA, the CDR3 is TGTGCCAGCAGCCCTTACATGACAGTGAATTCACCCCTCCACTTT. The chain recombines TRBV14 with TRBJ1-6; maybe TRBD1 (5 bases). The CDR3 totals 15 residues. The V and J ends lost 4 bases and 7 bases respectively, with 14 bases between them. The V gene's germline CDR1 is SGHDN and CDR2 FVKESK. Full variable domain (rest looked up from reference TRBV14 and TRBJ1-6): EAGVTQFPSHSVIEKGQTVTLRCDPISGHDNLYWYRRVMGKEIKFLLHFVKESKQDESGMPNNRFLAERTGGTYSTLKVQPAELEDSGVYFCASSPYMTVNSPLHFGNGTRLTVT.

This clone showed up just once. The rearrangement uses TRBV5-1 and TRBJ1-1; 8 nucleotides align to TRBD1. There are 16 residues in the CDR3. The J segment lost 3 bases and the V segment lost 4 bases, leaving 11 bases of the junction unmatched. Germline CDR1 SGHRS, CDR2 YFSETQ. CDR3 bases: TGCGCCAGCAGCATCGGACAGGGCCCTCGAGACACTGAAGCTTTCTTT. Translation: CASSIGQGPRDTEAFF.

The chain combines TRBV30 with TRBJ1-4, with D hard to call. The V gene's germline CDR1 is GTSNPN and CDR2 SVGIG (reference sequence). Trimming pared 5 bases from V and 8 bases from J, leaving 18 bases between. There are 14 residues in the CDR3. CDR3 sequence reads: CAWDAVGKGEKLFF. The CDR3, as DNA: TGTGCCTGGGACGCCGTAGGGAAGGGAGAAAAACTGTTTTTT.

This clone showed up just once. V usage is TRBV7-9 and J usage is TRBJ2-7; D tentatively fits TRBD1 or TRBD2 (5 bases each). The CDR3 contains 14 residues. Trimming stripped 5 bases from V and 3 bases from J, with 14 bases between. CDR1 and CDR2 from the germline V gene are SEHNR and FQNEAQ (reference sequence). The CDR3, as DNA: TGTGCCAGCAGCCCCCGTGGGGGTTTCTACGAGCAGTACTTC. It yields the protein CASSPRGGFYEQYF.

The chain employs TRBV4-1 and TRBJ1-4; D is unclear. Looked up from germline, CDR1 is MGHRA and CDR2 is YSYEKL. Trimming cost V 1 base and J 8 bases, with 17 bases left between them. The CDR3 is 16 amino acids. CDR3 DNA: TGCGCCAGCAGCCAAGGGCGGGTGGTGGTAAGCGAAAAACTGTTTTTT. Translating it yields CASSQGRVVVSEKLFF.

The CDR3, as DNA: TGTGCCAGCAGCTTATTCGGGACGGCGGATGGCTACACCTTC. Translation gives CASSLFGTADGYTF. The chain is built from TRBV7-6 and TRBJ1-2, with D possibly TRBD1 on 5 matching bases. The germline V gene encodes CDR1 SGHVS and CDR2 FNYEAQ. This CDR3 has 14 amino acids. V dropped 2 bases and J dropped 6 bases, with 13 bases sitting between them. The full variable domain, completed using reference TRBV7-6 and TRBJ1-2, is GAGVSQSPRYKVTKRGQDVALRCDPISGHVSLYWYRQALGQGPEFLTYFNYEAQQDKSGLPNDRFSAERPEGSISTLTIQRTEQRDSAMYRCASSLFGTADGYTFGSGTRLTVV.